This paragraph reports one TCR beta chain. The antigen is unknown. Use of 60 Vbeta and 13 Jbeta primers characterized the PCR. Data came from immunoSEQ multiplex PCR; TCRdb stores just in-frame clones and leaves some out. The profile shows 100,000 to 150,000 clones, 60% to 80% of them singletons. This entry belongs to a study of cytomegalovirus exposure and HLA in healthy donors. Study overall: Most donors, 81% of 350 to 450 genotyped, fell in the Caucasian-associated ancestry cluster. General observations from the study: In a later analysis, at a false discovery rate of 0.05, roughly 17,000 TCR beta sequences matched HLA alleles. The authors later found HLA-associated TCR beta chains more clonally expanded than equally common others.

The CDR3 covers 14 residues. Germline assignment: CDR1 LNHNV and CDR2 YYDKDF (reference sequence). Trimming took off 0 bases at V and 2 bases at J, with 7 bases between the two ends. The specimen was PBMCs. The TCR sequence derives from a woman aged 55-70 years in good health and CMV-seropositive. The J gene is TRBJ1-2, the V gene TRBV15; D unclear. The CDR3 sequence is CATSRDAGNYGYTF. The CDR3, as DNA: TGTGCCACCAGCAGAGATGCCGGGAACTATGGCTACACCTTC.